These T cell receptor beta chains were read from a single sample in a study of blood T cell repertoires in COVID-19. Sequenced by immunoSEQ multiplex PCR; TCRdb stores in-frame clones only, minus some. Here the sample spans approximately 200,000 clones, 85% being singletons. The sequenced sample consisted of PBMCs or T cells enriched from blood (not recorded which). The receptors originated from a man aged 35-49 years who had recovered from COVID-19. Both conserved end residues are part of each CDR3. A D gene is named only where the DNA matches it firmly. Expanded clones get a size class; other rows say once, few or many, or leave the size out.

CDR3aa: CASSYDQGAYEQYF; CDR3nt: TGTGCCAGCAGTTACGATCAGGGTGCCTACGAGCAGTACTTC; v_gene: TRBV6-5; j_gene: TRBJ2-7; d_gene: NA; abundance: NA
CDR3aa: CASRPQGAGYTF; CDR3nt: TGTGCCAGCAGACCACAGGGGGCTGGCTACACCTTC; v_gene: TRBV6-5; j_gene: TRBJ1-2; d_gene: TRBD1; abundance: NA
CDR3aa: CSVEVGTSGSAEQFF; CDR3nt: TGCAGCGTTGAAGTAGGGACTAGCGGGTCCGCTGAGCAGTTCTTC; v_gene: TRBV29-1; j_gene: TRBJ2-1; d_gene: TRBD2; abundance: NA
CDR3aa: CASSLGQNNEQFF; CDR3nt: TGTGCCAGCAGCTTAGGGCAGAACAATGAGCAGTTCTTC; v_gene: TRBV7-8; j_gene: TRBJ2-1; d_gene: NA; abundance: NA
CDR3aa: CASTGGTSVAGELFF; CDR3nt: TGTGCCAGCACGGGGGGGACTAGCGTAGCCGGGGAGCTGTTTTTT; v_gene: TRBV6-5; j_gene: TRBJ2-2; d_gene: TRBD2; abundance: few
CDR3aa: CASSEVGTGNQPQHF; CDR3nt: TGTGCCAGCAGTGAAGTGGGGACTGGCAATCAGCCCCAGCATTTT; v_gene: TRBV6-1; j_gene: TRBJ1-5; d_gene: NA; abundance: NA
CDR3aa: CSVEVGLAVREGYF; CDR3nt: TGCAGCGTTGAGGTTGGACTAGCGGTCCGAGAGGGGTACTTC; v_gene: TRBV29-1; j_gene: TRBJ2-5; d_gene: TRBD2; abundance: NA
CDR3aa: CASSWTGTDEQYF; CDR3nt: TGTGCCAGCTCTTGGACAGGGACCGACGAGCAGTACTTC; v_gene: TRBV14; j_gene: TRBJ2-7; d_gene: TRBD1; abundance: NA
CDR3aa: CASSRDRVGTEAFF; CDR3nt: TGTGCCAGCAGCCGGGACAGGGTGGGCACTGAAGCTTTCTTT; v_gene: TRBV2; j_gene: TRBJ1-1; d_gene: TRBD1; abundance: NA
CDR3aa: CASIGQGAQEQYF; CDR3nt: TGCGCCAGCATTGGACAGGGGGCGCAGGAGCAGTACTTC; v_gene: TRBV5-1; j_gene: TRBJ2-7; d_gene: TRBD1; abundance: NA
CDR3aa: CASSFAAGQNYEQYF; CDR3nt: TGTGCCAGCAGTTTCGCCGCAGGGCAAAACTACGAGCAGTACTTC; v_gene: TRBV27; j_gene: TRBJ2-7; d_gene: NA; abundance: NA
CDR3aa: CAISQAGRERNTIYF; CDR3nt: TGTGCCATCAGTCAAGCGGGCAGGGAGAGAAACACCATATATTTT; v_gene: TRBV10-3; j_gene: TRBJ1-3; d_gene: NA; abundance: NA
CDR3aa: CASSLELRGYTF; CDR3nt: TGTGCCAGCAGTTTAGAACTCCGGGGCTACACCTTC; v_gene: TRBV12-3/TRBV12-4; j_gene: TRBJ1-2; d_gene: NA; abundance: NA
CDR3aa: CASSFRDRGMNTEAFF; CDR3nt: TGTGCCAGCAGCTTCCGGGACAGGGGAATGAACACTGAAGCTTTCTTT; v_gene: TRBV5-8; j_gene: TRBJ1-1; d_gene: TRBD1; abundance: NA